The 24 T cell receptor beta chains listed next were all sequenced from one sample in a study of cytomegalovirus exposure and HLA in healthy donors. The PCR ran on 60 Vbeta and 13 Jbeta primers. The method was immunoSEQ multiplex PCR; TCRdb's version includes in-frame clones alone and lacks a portion of them. The sample records roughly 180,000 clones, about 9% being singletons. The source material was PBMCs. The receptors derive from a woman under 40 in good health and CMV-seropositive.

The gene calls are TRBV5-1 and TRBJ2-3, with 9 positions matching TRBD1. CDR1 and CDR2 (germline): SGHRS, YFSETQ. The CDR3 is 14 residues long. Trimming at V came to 2 bases and at J to 5 bases, leaving 3 bases not matched to a gene. The CDR3 DNA follows: TGCGCCAGCAGCTTCGGACAGGGGAAAGATACGCAGTATTTT. Protein product: CASSFGQGKDTQYF.

This clone was seen only a few times. The V gene is TRBV27, the J gene TRBJ2-7; TRBD2 agrees at 7 bases. Germline-derived CDR1 and CDR2 are MNHEY and SMNVEV (reference sequence). The V gene end was trimmed by 6 bases and the J gene end by 7 bases; junction bases not matched to a gene: 18. CDR3 length: 16 residues. CDR3 residues: CASSIALTSLQVEQYF. CDR3 nucleotide sequence: TGTGCCAGCAGCATTGCCCTGACTAGCCTCCAAGTAGAGCAGTACTTC.

The genes are TRBV30 and TRBJ2-1; TRBD2 matches 12 bases. V trimming: 2 bases; J trimming: 4 bases; junction bases outside the gene matches: 0. Germline-derived CDR1 and CDR2 are GTSNPN and SVGIG (reference sequence). CDR3 length: 14 residues. CDR3 sequence: CAWSLAGGYNEQFF. Here the CDR3 DNA reads TGTGCCTGGAGTCTAGCGGGAGGGTACAATGAGCAGTTCTTC.

The J gene is TRBJ1-1, the V gene TRBV18, with a tentative D call TRBD1 (5 bases). Trimming cost V 4 bases and J 1 base, with 19 bases left between them. Germline values: CDR1 KGHSH, CDR2 LQKENI. The CDR3 has 17 amino acids. The DNA for the CDR3 is TGTGCCAGCTCACGGCGGTCTTATAGCAGGGCGAACACTGAAGCTTTCTTT. This gives the protein CASSRRSYSRANTEAFF.

The chain uses TRBV19 and TRBJ1-1, with a possible D match to TRBD1 (5 bases). This CDR3 is built from 15 residues. Deletions cut 1 base from V and 1 base from J, with 10 bases between. Germline V gives CDR1 LNHDA, CDR2 SQIVND (reference sequence). The CDR3 here is CASSIVGGGNTEAFF. The CDR3 DNA reads as TGTGCCAGTAGTATAGTCGGGGGTGGGAACACTGAAGCTTTCTTT. The entire variable domain, with the rest obtained from reference TRBV19 and TRBJ1-1, is as follows: DGGITQSPKYLFRKEGQNVTLSCEQNLNHDAMYWYRQDPGQGLRLIYYSQIVNDFQKGDIAEGYSVSREKKESFPLTVTSAQKNPTAFYLCASSIVGGGNTEAFFGQGTRLTVV.

The chain has TRBV29-1 and TRBJ2-2; tentative D call: TRBD2 (6 bases). CDR3 length: 12 amino acids. Trimming left V 4 bases short and J 6 bases short, with 9 bases between. The germline V gene encodes CDR1 SQVTM and CDR2 ANQGSEA. The CDR3 coding sequence is TGCAGCGTTGTTGGGGGGTCCGGGGAGCTGTTTTTT. It translates to CSVVGGSGELFF.

In DNA, the CDR3 is TGCGCCAGCAGCTTGTCAGGGGCTGAAGCTTTCTTT. Translation: CASSLSGAEAFF. The chain recombines TRBV5-1 with TRBJ1-1, with D tentatively TRBD1 (6 bases). Germline assignment: CDR1 SGHRS and CDR2 YFSETQ. There are 12 residues in the CDR3. Between the trimmed V and J ends, which lost 1 base and 6 bases, there was a span of 7 bases.

This clone was seen a handful of times. The V call is TRBV29-1, the J call TRBJ2-7; 8 bases are shared with TRBD1. Germline V lookup: CDR1 SQVTM, CDR2 ANQGSEA. V trimming: 4 bases; J trimming: 1 base; junction bases outside the gene matches: 6. The CDR3 extends over 14 amino acids. CDR3 coding DNA: TGCAGCGTTGTGCTGGGACAGGCGTCCTACGAGCAGTACTTC. Translating gives CSVVLGQASYEQYF.

This clone was counted many times. The chain couples TRBV14 to TRBJ2-1; 14 bases match TRBD2. CDR1 and CDR2 from the germline V gene are SGHDN and FVKESK. V gave up 4 bases and J gave up 6 bases; unmatched junction bases: 2. The CDR3 is 15 residues long. This CDR3 is CASSPGLAGVNEQFF. The CDR3 region has the DNA TGTGCCAGCAGCCCGGGACTAGCGGGAGTCAATGAGCAGTTCTTC.

This clone has a handful of counts. At one end the junction does not follow the germline gene, possibly because of a read error. The rearrangement links TRBV7-6 to TRBJ2-4; 9 bases agree with TRBD1. Germline lookup yields CDR1 SGHVS and CDR2 FNYEAQ. This CDR3 comprises 14 residues. The CDR3 region has the DNA TGTGTCAGCAGCTCCTGGACAGGGGAGAACATTCAGTACTTC. It codes for CVSSSWTGENIQYF.

The chain couples TRBV5-1 to TRBJ2-7, with 7 positions matching TRBD1. J was trimmed by 2 bases and V by 4 bases; bases with no gene match: 6. The CDR3 is 14 amino acids. Germline V gene data show CDR1 as SGHRS and CDR2 as YFSETQ. The DNA of the CDR3 is TGCGCCAGCAGCCCGCGACAGGGAACCTACGAGCAGTACTTC. It specifies CASSPRQGTYEQYF.

This chain uses TRBV5-1 with TRBJ2-7; 9 bases align to TRBD2. Germline loops: CDR1 SGHRS, CDR2 YFSETQ. The CDR3 contains 14 residues. V lost 4 bases, J lost 3 bases, and 5 bases stayed unmatched. CDR3 sequence: CASSIAGDLYEQYF. DNA for the CDR3: TGCGCCAGCAGCATAGCGGGAGATCTCTACGAGCAGTACTTC.

This clone was counted a few times. The chain has TRBV6-1 and TRBJ1-3, with 7 bases that match TRBD1. V gave up 4 bases and J gave up 0 bases; unmatched junction bases: 3. Germline V gene data show CDR1 as MNHNS and CDR2 as SASEGT. The length of the CDR3 is 15 residues. The CDR3 is CASSVTGSSGNTIYF. The CDR3 region has the DNA TGTGCCAGCAGTGTGACAGGGAGCTCTGGAAACACCATATATTTT.

The chain carries TRBV2 and TRBJ1-2; 7 nucleotides agree with TRBD1. V lost 5 bases to trimming and J lost 3 bases; unmatched junction nucleotides: 3. CDR1 and CDR2 (germline): SNHLY, FYNNEI. This CDR3 is 13 amino acids long. In DNA form, the CDR3 reads TGTGCCAGCAGTCGGGACAGAGACTATGGCTACACCTTC. This translates into CASSRDRDYGYTF.

This clone was seen only a few times. This chain connects TRBV6-5 to TRBJ1-2, with D possibly being TRBD1 (6 bases). CDR3 length: 15 residues. From germline, CDR1 is MNHEY and CDR2 SVGAGI. V dropped 5 bases and J dropped 4 bases, with 17 bases sitting between them. CDR3: CASSRQWDNFYGYTF. The CDR3 coding sequence is TGTGCCAGCAGTCGTCAATGGGACAATTTCTATGGCTACACCTTC.

V and J are TRBV11-2 and TRBJ2-5; D ambiguous. V lost 5 bases, J lost 5 bases, and 6 bases lay in between. The CDR3 has 11 amino acids. Per germline, CDR1 SGHAT and CDR2 FQNNGV. CDR3 residues: CASSRSETQYF. The DNA of the CDR3 is TGTGCCAGCAGCCGGAGCGAGACCCAGTACTTC.

The chain carries TRBV5-4 and TRBJ1-2; D might be TRBD1 (5 bases). CDR3 size: 15 residues. The germline gives CDR1 SGHNT, CDR2 YYREEE (reference sequence). The germline V and J ends were trimmed by 4 bases and 2 bases, with 15 bases remaining between them. This CDR3 reads CASSPAAQVNYGYTF. The CDR3 coding sequence is TGTGCCAGCAGCCCCGCTGCACAGGTAAACTATGGCTACACCTTC.

This clone was found a few times. The J gene is TRBJ2-7, the V gene TRBV4-1; 9 bases map to TRBD1. Germline-derived CDR1 and CDR2 are MGHRA and YSYEKL. After removal of 0 bases from V and 5 bases from J, the junction contained 5 bases not matched to a gene. CDR3 length: 15 amino acids. The CDR3 sequence is CASSQEDRGYHEQYF. In nucleotides, the CDR3 is TGCGCCAGCAGCCAAGAAGACAGGGGGTACCACGAGCAGTACTTC.

The J gene is TRBJ2-2, the V gene TRBV5-1; perhaps TRBD2 as D (5 bases). The CDR3 is 17 residues long. Germline values: CDR1 SGHRS, CDR2 YFSETQ. Trimming removed 7 bases at V and 1 base at J, with 20 bases between. Written as DNA, the CDR3 is TGCGCCAGCGGATCCCCAAAGGAGGCGAGGAACACCGGGGAGCTGTTTTTT. Translation: CASGSPKEARNTGELFF.

V is TRBV10-1 and J is TRBJ1-1, with D tentatively TRBD1 (5 bases). The germline V and J ends were trimmed by 9 bases and 0 bases, with 8 bases remaining between them. CDR1 and CDR2 from the germline V gene are WNHNN and SYGVQD (reference sequence). CDR3 length equals 12 residues. The CDR3 DNA reads as TGCGCCAGTAGGGGCATGAACACTGAAGCTTTCTTT. Residues: CASRGMNTEAFF.

The chain joins TRBV5-1 to TRBJ2-5; 8 bases line up with TRBD2. The J call may be wrong; the DNA end is better matched by TRBJ2-7. The CDR3 runs 15 residues. Germline V gene lookup returns CDR1 SGHRS and CDR2 YFSETQ. CDR3 DNA sequence: TGCGCCAGCAGTTCCGGAAGCGGGGGATTCTACGAGCAGTACTTC. Translating it yields CASSSGSGGFYEQYF.

This clone was picked up a small number of times. The rearrangement joins TRBV27 to TRBJ2-7; 10 bases align to TRBD2. Germline lookup yields CDR1 MNHEY and CDR2 SMNVEV (reference sequence). The CDR3 is 14 residues long. The V and J ends lost 5 bases and 6 bases, in that order; junction bases with no gene match: 7. In nucleotides, the CDR3 is TGTGCCAGCAGTCTAGCGGGGGCCTCCGGCGAGCAGTACTTC. Translation gives CASSLAGASGEQYF.

This chain joins TRBV9 and TRBJ2-7, with 10 bases identical to TRBD2. The trim removed 0 bases at V and 2 bases at J, leaving 11 bases unmatched. The CDR3 runs to 18 residues. Germline V gives CDR1 SGDLS, CDR2 YYNGEE. The CDR3 DNA follows: TGTGCCAGCAGCGTAGGTTCTGGAAACGGACTAGCGGCCTACGAGCAGTACTTC. Protein sequence: CASSVGSGNGLAAYEQYF.

The chain is built from TRBV7-9 and TRBJ1-2; D unresolved. V dropped 0 bases and J dropped 8 bases, with 10 bases sitting between them. The germline V gene has CDR1 SEHNR and CDR2 FQNEAQ (reference sequence). CDR3 length: 13 amino acids. CDR3 loop: CASSLATAGGYTF. The CDR3 region has the DNA TGTGCCAGCAGCTTAGCTACGGCAGGCGGCTACACCTTC.